The rows below give T cell receptor beta chains drawn from one sample of a study of T cell repertoires in cytomegalovirus infection. Each CDR3 protein is one row after TCRdb ran MiXCR on the reads. Of roughly 230,000 distinct CDR3 sequences detected, over 20% appear once; the ten largest clones hold 15% to 20%. Sequencing was done on a sample of CD8+ T cells from PBMCs. These receptor sequences come from a human donor in good health (CMV status not recorded). Some clones in this sample may be carry-over from other donors' samples. CDR3s include the opening cysteine and the closing phenylalanine or tryptophan. The D gene is left open where the match is weak. The size field is filled for only some rows; it gives once, few, many or a size class.

>TRBJ2-3|TRBD2|.|TRBV15|15
CATSREGGFPDTQYF
TGTGCCACCAGCAGAGAGGGAGGGTTCCCAGATACGCAGTATTTT
>TRBJ2-1|TRBD1|few|TRBV29-1|14
CSVEGDREGNEQFF
TGCAGCGTTGAGGGGGACAGGGAAGGAAATGAGCAGTTCTTC
>TRBJ1-4|.|.|TRBV3-1|17
CASSQEKTGVSNEKLFF
TGTGCCAGCAGCCAAGAAAAGACGGGGGTATCTAATGAAAAACTGTTTTTT
>TRBJ2-1|TRBD2|.|TRBV6-2/TRBV6-3|16
CASSYSGTNFYNEQFF
TGTGCCAGCAGTTACTCCGGGACTAACTTCTACAATGAGCAGTTCTTC
>TRBJ1-5|.|.|TRBV28|16
CASSGNRRVGNQPQHF
TGTGCCAGCAGTGGAAACAGGAGGGTGGGCAATCAGCCCCAGCATTTT
>TRBJ2-1|.|many|TRBV7-2|15
CASSPIGGAWNEQFF
TGTGCCAGCAGCCCCATAGGGGGTGCTTGGAATGAGCAGTTCTTC
>TRBJ2-5|TRBD1|few|TRBV11-2|14
CASSPRQGPETQYF
TGTGCCAGCAGCCCACGACAGGGTCCGGAGACCCAGTACTTC
>TRBJ2-2|.|few|TRBV7-6|17
CASSAPGHLLNTGELFF
TGTGCCAGCAGCGCTCCGGGACACCTCTTGAACACCGGGGAGCTGTTTTTT
>TRBJ1-5|.|few|TRBV6-2/TRBV6-3|16
CASSYVGLVGNQPQHF
TGTGCCAGCAGTTACGTCGGCCTGGTCGGGAATCAGCCCCAGCATTTT
>TRBJ2-1|.|.|TRBV24-1|15
CATSGGLGTANEQFF
TGTGCCACCAGTGGGGGACTGGGGACCGCCAATGAGCAGTTCTTC
>TRBJ2-5|.|.|TRBV12-3/TRBV12-4|12
CASSSSSLAEYF
TGTGCCAGCAGTTCCTCCTCACTAGCCGAGTACTTC
>TRBJ2-3|TRBD2|many|TRBV7-8|16
CASSLVGSGSTDTQYF
TGTGCCAGCAGCTTAGTCGGTAGCGGGAGCACAGATACGCAGTATTTT
>TRBJ2-1|TRBD1|.|TRBV20-1|17
CSARPLPGQGRTGEQFF
TGCAGTGCTAGACCCTTACCGGGACAGGGCAGGACAGGCGAGCAGTTCTTC
>TRBJ2-7|TRBD1|few|TRBV7-2|15
CASSLAGQGTYEQYF
TGTGCCAGCAGCTTAGCGGGACAGGGGACCTACGAGCAGTACTTC
>TRBJ1-1|TRBD1|.|TRBV27|16
CASSPRDRAMNTEAFF
TGTGCCAGCAGTCCCCGGGACAGAGCGATGAACACTGAAGCTTTCTTT
>TRBJ2-7|TRBD2|once|TRBV5-6|18
CASSLGTSGDLFVNEQYF
TGTGCCAGCAGCTTGGGGACTAGCGGGGACCTCTTCGTCAACGAGCAGTACTTC
>TRBJ2-1|.|.|TRBV20-1|12
CSARDPYNEQFF
TGCAGTGCTAGAGACCCCTACAATGAGCAGTTCTTC
>TRBJ2-7|TRBD1|.|TRBV4-1|16
CASSQFTGTDSYEQYF
TGCGCCAGCAGCCAATTTACCGGGACAGACTCCTACGAGCAGTACTTC
>TRBJ1-1|.|.|TRBV6-2/TRBV6-3|13
CASSHLGYTEAFF
TGTGCCAGCAGCCACCTAGGTTACACTGAAGCTTTCTTT
>TRBJ1-5|.|.|TRBV6-6|16
CASSYKAGTGNQPQHF
TGTGCCAGCAGTTACAAGGCTGGGACGGGCAATCAGCCCCAGCATTTT
>TRBJ1-2|TRBD1|.|TRBV12-3/TRBV12-4|17
CASSFNLGQGPNYGYTF
TGTGCCAGCAGCTTTAACTTGGGACAGGGACCTAACTATGGCTACACCTTC
>TRBJ1-1|.|.|TRBV30|14
CAWSGTPPRTEAFF
TGTGCCTGGAGTGGGACACCCCCGAGGACTGAAGCTTTCTTT
>TRBJ2-7|.|few|TRBV11-1|13
CASSLAPDYEQYF
TGTGCCAGCAGCTTAGCGCCAGACTACGAGCAGTACTTC
>TRBJ2-1|TRBD2|few|TRBV20-1|15
CTWTSGGDRYNEQFF
TGCACCTGGACTAGCGGGGGGGATCGGTACAATGAGCAGTTCTTC
>TRBJ2-1|.|few|TRBV28|10
CASRGDEQFF
TGTGCCAGCAGGGGGGATGAGCAGTTCTTC
>TRBJ2-7|.|.|TRBV14|15
CASSQASGWGHEQYF
TGTGCCAGCAGCCAAGCAAGTGGTTGGGGCCACGAGCAGTACTTC
>TRBJ2-7|.|many|TRBV10-3|14
CAISETPGPYEQYF
TGTGCCATCAGTGAGACCCCAGGCCCCTACGAGCAGTACTTC
>TRBJ1-1|.|.|TRBV2|11
CASSWTQEAFF
TGTGCCAGTAGCTGGACCCAAGAAGCTTTCTTT
>TRBJ1-1|.|few|TRBV5-1|13
CASSLVGVTEAFF
TGCGCCAGCAGCTTGGTAGGGGTCACTGAAGCTTTCTTT
>TRBJ1-5|.|few|TRBV6-5|13
CASSWGLDQPQHF
TGTGCCAGCAGCTGGGGTCTCGATCAGCCCCAGCATTTT
>TRBJ2-7|TRBD1|many|TRBV28|17
CASSTDRALGSSYEQYF
TGTGCCAGCAGTACCGACAGGGCCCTAGGTAGCTCCTACGAGCAGTACTTC
>TRBJ2-1|TRBD1|many|TRBV6-1|15
CASSETGTGGDEQFF
TGTGCCAGCAGTGAAACCGGGACAGGGGGCGACGAGCAGTTCTTC
>TRBJ2-1|TRBD2|many|TRBV7-6|20
CASSLGAGVLAGGQRNEQFF
TGTGCCAGCAGCTTAGGGGCCGGGGTACTAGCGGGGGGGCAGCGCAATGAGCAGTTCTTC
>TRBJ2-5|.|.|TRBV7-9|14
CASSPPGDPETQYF
TGTGCCAGCAGCCCCCCGGGGGACCCGGAGACCCAGTACTTC
>TRBJ1-5|.|many|TRBV6-2/TRBV6-3|17
CASSPDKHEKGNQPQHF
TGTGCCAGCAGTCCCGACAAGCACGAGAAAGGCAATCAGCCCCAGCATTTT
>TRBJ2-3|TRBD2|few|TRBV7-9|15
CASNSLAGGRDTQYF
TGTGCCAGCAACTCACTAGCGGGGGGGCGAGATACGCAGTATTTT
>TRBJ1-1|.|.|TRBV19|15
CASSILASGRTEAFF
TGTGCCAGTAGTATATTAGCCTCTGGGAGGACTGAAGCTTTCTTT
>TRBJ2-5|TRBD2|many|TRBV7-8|17
CASSLDLTSGEKETQYF
TGTGCCAGCAGCTTAGACCTGACTAGCGGAGAAAAAGAGACCCAGTACTTC
>TRBJ2-5|.|.|TRBV27|16
CASSLYQGKNQETQYF
TGTGCCAGCAGTTTATACCAGGGGAAAAATCAAGAGACCCAGTACTTC